The entry below gives a single TCR beta chain sequence along with its context. Its antigen is currently unknown. The PCR used 60 Vbeta and 13 Jbeta primers. TCRdb's table, derived via immunoSEQ multiplex PCR, lists solely in-frame clones and lacks some. The repertoire holds tens of thousands of clones, roughly 78% seen once, with roughly 4.2% in the top ten. This CDR3 is built from 13 residues. Germline V CDR1 and CDR2: WSHSY, SAAADI. These data come from a study of cytomegalovirus exposure and HLA in healthy donors. Study context: An earlier analysis found 100 million or so unique TCR beta sequences from about 190 million T cells.

Notes on the study in general: Clonal expansion was found to be greater in HLA-associated TCR beta chains than in equally common others in a later analysis. The likely origin of a cluster of highly shared sequence variants was a sequencing artifact. Earlier results showed most TCR beta V segments being productive about 87% or about 30% of the time.

Sequencing input: PBMCs. This sequence was found in a woman aged 40 to 50 in good health and CMV-seropositive. The chain joins TRBV10-2 to TRBJ2-5; TRBD1 might be the D (5 bases). Near its end, the DNA agrees better with TRBJ2-7, so the J call may be wrong. Here the CDR3 DNA reads TGCGCCAGCAGTGGGGGCGGATCCTACGAGCAGTACTTC. This sequence encodes CASSGGGSYEQYF.